The rows below give T cell receptor beta chains drawn from one sample of a study of cytomegalovirus exposure and HLA in healthy donors. Clones were read by immunoSEQ multiplex PCR, and TCRdb kept only the in-frame ones, dropping some. The sample has about 43,000 clones; approximately 80% are singletons. The sample consisted of PBMCs. The origin of the receptors is a man under 40 in good health and CMV-seronegative. The CDR3 runs from the conserved cysteine through the conserved F or W. The D gene is left open where the match is weak. For some rows the clone size is stated as once, few or many, or as a class when expanded; others skip it.

TRBJ2-3 - TRBV28 - CASSFGGADTQYF TGTGCCAGCAGTTTCGGAGGGGCAGATACGCAGTATTTT
TRBJ2-5 - TRBV6-1 - CASSEGRDLETQYF TGTGCCAGCAGTGAGGGCAGGGACTTAGAGACCCAGTACTTC
TRBJ2-3 - TRBV2 - CASSVSPSTDTQYF TGTGCCAGCAGTGTTAGCCCCAGCACAGATACGCAGTATTTT
TRBJ2-4 TRBD2 TRBV7-2 - CASSFSGSTAKNIQYF TGTGCCAGCAGCTTTAGCGGGAGTACAGCCAAAAACATTCAGTACTTC
TRBJ1-1 - TRBV29-1 - CSLGLMNTEAFF TGCAGCCTGGGACTGATGAACACTGAAGCTTTCTTT
TRBJ2-3 - TRBV7-2 - CASSQVRYADTQYF TGTGCCAGCAGCCAGGTCAGGTACGCAGATACGCAGTATTTT
TRBJ2-5 - TRBV30 - CAWSPHSQETQYF TGTGCCTGGAGCCCGCATAGCCAAGAGACCCAGTACTTC
TRBJ2-7 TRBD2 TRBV27 - CASSLSSGRAYEQYF TGTGCCAGCAGTTTATCAAGCGGGAGGGCTTACGAGCAGTACTTC
TRBJ1-1 - TRBV5-6 - CASSWGGGYTEAFF TGTGCCAGCAGCTGGGGGGGCGGGTACACTGAAGCTTTCTTT
TRBJ2-3 TRBD1 TRBV27 - CASSQYRGASTDTQYF TGTGCCAGCAGTCAATACAGGGGAGCTAGCACAGATACGCAGTATTTT
TRBJ2-3 - TRBV6-5 - CASSFSLSTDTQYF TGTGCCAGCAGTTTTTCCCTCTCCACAGATACGCAGTATTTT
TRBJ1-4 - TRBV6-5 once CASSRGAVKLFF TGTGCCAGCAGCCGTGGGGCCGTAAAACTGTTTTTT
TRBJ1-2 - TRBV27 - CASSPKAARFNYGYTF TGTGCCAGCAGTCCCAAGGCTGCCAGGTTCAACTATGGCTACACCTTC
TRBJ2-1 TRBD1 TRBV7-6 - CASSVFTGGSYNEQFF TGTGCCAGCAGCGTCTTTACAGGGGGCTCCTACAATGAGCAGTTCTTC
TRBJ1-4 TRBD1 TRBV30 - CAWSDGDSNEKLFF TGTGCCTGGAGCGATGGGGACAGCAATGAAAAACTGTTTTTT
TRBJ2-7 TRBD2 TRBV13 - CASSFDSGRAGYEQYF TGTGCCAGCAGCTTTGATAGCGGGAGGGCCGGCTACGAGCAGTACTTC
TRBJ1-5 - TRBV19 - CATGAGQPQHF TGTGCCACAGGGGCTGGTCAGCCCCAGCATTTT
TRBJ1-4 TRBD1 TRBV9 - CASSGGTGDNEKLFF TGTGCTAGCAGCGGAGGGACAGGGGATAATGAAAAACTGTTTTTT